The present entry profiles one T cell receptor beta chain with its context. Its antigen is not identified. The sample comes from a study of graft-versus-host responses after intestinal transplantation. TCRdb's table, derived via immunoSEQ multiplex PCR, lists solely in-frame clones and lacks some. There are 100,000 or so clones in the sample; approximately 92% occur only once, and less than 1.5% lies in the top ten. The TCR originated in a human donor who was the organ donor for an intestinal transplant. The sequencing used unstimulated CD8+ T cells sorted from spleen or lymph node cells, collected before transplant.

CDR3 residues: CAWIKGGLAYEQYF. The CDR3 DNA reads TGTGCCTGGATCAAGGGCGGACTAGCCTACGAGCAGTACTTC. This chain connects TRBV30 to TRBJ2-7; 7 bases map to TRBD2. J was trimmed by 2 bases and V by 4 bases; bases with no gene match: 8. The germline V gene encodes CDR1 GTSNPN and CDR2 SVGIG (reference sequence). The CDR3 has 14 residues.